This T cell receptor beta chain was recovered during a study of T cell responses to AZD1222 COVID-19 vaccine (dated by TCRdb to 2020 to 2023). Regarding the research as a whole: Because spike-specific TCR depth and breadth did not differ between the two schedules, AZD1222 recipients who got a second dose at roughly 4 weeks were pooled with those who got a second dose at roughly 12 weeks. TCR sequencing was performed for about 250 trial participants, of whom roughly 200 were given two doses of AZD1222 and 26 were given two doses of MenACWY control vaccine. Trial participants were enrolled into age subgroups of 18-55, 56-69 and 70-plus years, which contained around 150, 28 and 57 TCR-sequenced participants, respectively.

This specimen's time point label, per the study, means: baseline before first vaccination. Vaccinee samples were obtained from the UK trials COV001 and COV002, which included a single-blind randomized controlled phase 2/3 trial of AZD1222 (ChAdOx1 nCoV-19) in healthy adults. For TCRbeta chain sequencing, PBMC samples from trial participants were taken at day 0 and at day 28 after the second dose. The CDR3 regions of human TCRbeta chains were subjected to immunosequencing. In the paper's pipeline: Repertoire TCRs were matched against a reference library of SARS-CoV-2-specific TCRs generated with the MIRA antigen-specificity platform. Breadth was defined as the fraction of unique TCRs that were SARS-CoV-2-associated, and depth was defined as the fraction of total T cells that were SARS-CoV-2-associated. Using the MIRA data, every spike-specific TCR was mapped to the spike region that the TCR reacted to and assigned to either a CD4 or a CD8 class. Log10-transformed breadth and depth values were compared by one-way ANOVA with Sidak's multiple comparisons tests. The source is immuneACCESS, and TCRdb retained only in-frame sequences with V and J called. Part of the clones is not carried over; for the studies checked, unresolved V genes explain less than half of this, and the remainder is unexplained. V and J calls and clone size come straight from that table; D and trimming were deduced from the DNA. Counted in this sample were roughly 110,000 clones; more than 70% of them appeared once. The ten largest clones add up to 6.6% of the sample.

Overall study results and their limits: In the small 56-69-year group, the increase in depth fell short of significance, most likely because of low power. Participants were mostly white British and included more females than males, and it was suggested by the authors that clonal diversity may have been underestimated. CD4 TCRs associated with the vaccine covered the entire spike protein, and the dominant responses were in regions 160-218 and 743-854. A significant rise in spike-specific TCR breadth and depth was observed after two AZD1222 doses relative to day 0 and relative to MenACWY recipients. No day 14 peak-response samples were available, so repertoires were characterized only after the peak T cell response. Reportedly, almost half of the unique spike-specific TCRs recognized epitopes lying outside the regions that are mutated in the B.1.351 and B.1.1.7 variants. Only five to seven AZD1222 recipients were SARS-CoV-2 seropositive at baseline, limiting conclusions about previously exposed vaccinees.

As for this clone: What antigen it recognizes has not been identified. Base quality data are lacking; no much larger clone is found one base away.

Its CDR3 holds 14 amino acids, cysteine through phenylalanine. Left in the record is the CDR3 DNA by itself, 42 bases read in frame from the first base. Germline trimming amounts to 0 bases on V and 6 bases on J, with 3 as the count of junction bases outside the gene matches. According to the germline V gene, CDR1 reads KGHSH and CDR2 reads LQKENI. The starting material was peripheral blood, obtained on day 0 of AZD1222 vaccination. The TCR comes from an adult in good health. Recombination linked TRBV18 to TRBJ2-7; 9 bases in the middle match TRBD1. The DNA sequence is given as TGTGCCAGCTCACCACCACAGGGGGCTGCCGAGCAGTACTTC. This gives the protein CASSPPQGAAEQYF.